These T cell receptor beta chains were read from a single sample in a study of CD8 T cells in ankylosing spondylitis. Each CDR3 protein is one row after TCRdb ran MiXCR on the 5' RACE reads. The sample carries about 64,000 distinct CDR3 sequences, 6.2% recorded once. The specimen sequenced was synovial fluid, either unsorted or a sorted T cell fraction (not recorded which). The receptors derive from a male donor with ankylosing spondylitis. Each CDR3 is given with its conserved first and last residue. A D gene is named only where the DNA matches it firmly. The listing skips clone size in some rows; elsewhere it reads once, few, many or a size class.

cdr3_length j_call clone_size d_call v_call cdr3_aa cdr3_nt
15 TRBJ2-3 few NA TRBV24-1 CATSASLGSTDTQYF TGTGCCACCAGTGCCTCGCTGGGGAGCACAGATACGCAGTATTTT
14 TRBJ2-5 many TRBD1 TRBV29-1 CSVDGQGVQETQYF TGCAGCGTTGACGGACAGGGGGTTCAAGAGACCCAGTACTTC
16 TRBJ2-1 NA TRBD2 TRBV5-1 CASSPGASGRPNEQFF TGCGCCAGCAGCCCCGGGGCTAGCGGGAGACCCAATGAGCAGTTCTTC
13 TRBJ1-1 many NA TRBV30 CAWSVRPQLEAFF TGTGCCTGGAGTGTACGGCCGCAACTTGAAGCTTTCTTT
15 TRBJ2-1 many NA TRBV7-2 CASRPLAQTYNEQFF TGTGCCAGCAGACCGCTAGCGCAGACCTACAATGAGCAGTTCTTC
14 TRBJ2-1 many NA TRBV28 CASSLRLAKNEQFF TGTGCCAGCAGTTTACGGCTAGCGAAGAATGAGCAGTTCTTC
12 TRBJ2-3 many NA TRBV2 CATGVGETTQYF TGTGCCACCGGGGTAGGGGAAACTACGCAGTATTTT
14 TRBJ2-5 many NA TRBV14 CASSLLSGQETQYF TGTGCCAGCAGCCTGCTCAGCGGCCAAGAGACCCAGTACTTC
15 TRBJ2-2 NA TRBD1 TRBV7-9 CASSPWDRPTGELFF TGTGCCAGCAGCCCGTGGGACAGACCGACCGGGGAGCTGTTTTTT
11 TRBJ2-5 many NA TRBV7-9 CASSFLETQYF TGTGCCAGCAGCTTTCTGGAGACCCAGTACTTC
14 TRBJ1-1 many NA TRBV7-3 CASSQGGGSPEAFF TGTGCCAGCAGCCAGGGAGGAGGGAGCCCTGAAGCTTTCTTT
12 TRBJ2-7 NA NA TRBV5-4 CASSSGAGEQYF TGTGCCAGCAGCTCGGGCGCGGGCGAGCAGTACTTC
14 TRBJ2-1 NA TRBD1 TRBV7-9 CASIHDRAYNEQFF TGTGCCAGCATTCACGACAGGGCCTACAATGAGCAGTTCTTC
15 TRBJ2-1 many NA TRBV7-7 CASSAFRDSYNEQFF TGTGCTAGCAGCGCCTTCCGGGACTCCTACAATGAGCAGTTCTTC
13 TRBJ1-4 few NA TRBV5-6 CASSWDTDEKLFF TGTGCCAGCAGCTGGGACACGGATGAAAAACTGTTTTTT
13 TRBJ1-5 NA NA TRBV7-3 CASSLNFGQPQHF TGTGCCAGCAGCTTAAATTTTGGGCAGCCCCAGCATTTT
14 TRBJ1-5 many TRBD1 TRBV2 CASSRDRGTQPQHF TGTGCCAGCAGTCGGGACAGGGGGACCCAGCCCCAGCATTTT
13 TRBJ1-5 few NA TRBV20-1 CSARQTPNQPQHF TGCAGTGCTCGACAGACACCTAATCAGCCCCAGCATTTT
14 TRBJ2-7 many TRBD2 TRBV7-2 CASSTGGGNYEQYF TGTGCCAGCAGCACTGGGGGGGGTAACTACGAGCAGTACTTC
13 TRBJ2-3 few NA TRBV7-8 CASSSLGPTTQYF TGTGCCAGCAGCTCACTGGGACCTACTACGCAGTATTTT
17 TRBJ2-1 many TRBD2 TRBV7-9 CASSFKEGGLANNEQFF TGTGCCAGCAGCTTTAAAGAGGGGGGACTAGCGAACAATGAGCAGTTCTTC
15 TRBJ2-7 NA TRBD2 TRBV4-1 CASTPEPASGYEQYF TGCGCCAGCACCCCTGAGCCGGCTAGCGGCTACGAGCAGTACTTC
14 TRBJ2-1 few NA TRBV19 CASSGQNNYNEQFF TGTGCCAGTAGTGGGCAGAACAACTACAATGAGCAGTTCTTC
16 TRBJ1-1 NA NA TRBV28 CASSPPSGRRDTEAFF TGTGCCAGCAGTCCCCCCAGCGGCCGGCGCGACACTGAAGCTTTCTTT
12 TRBJ2-7 few TRBD2 TRBV29-1 CSVRQTSSEQYF TGCAGCGTTCGCCAGACTAGCTCCGAGCAGTACTTC
17 TRBJ1-4 NA TRBD1 TRBV15 CATSRRGRQGVNEKLFF TGTGCCACCAGCAGACGAGGCCGACAGGGGGTTAATGAAAAACTGTTTTTT
14 TRBJ2-2 NA NA TRBV27 CASRKQGVGGELFF TGTGCCAGCAGGAAACAGGGTGTGGGCGGGGAGCTGTTTTTT
14 TRBJ2-7 NA TRBD2 TRBV20-1 CSARGGLAGNEQYF TGCAGTGCGAGGGGGGGGCTAGCGGGGAACGAGCAGTACTTC
17 TRBJ2-2 many NA TRBV5-1 CASSLLPGLQNTGELFF TGCGCCAGCAGCTTGCTACCGGGACTTCAAAACACCGGGGAGCTGTTTTTT
14 TRBJ2-3 few NA TRBV20-1 CSAQKNFFTDTQYF TGCAGTGCTCAAAAGAATTTCTTCACAGATACGCAGTATTTT
15 TRBJ2-2 many TRBD1 TRBV7-8 CASTVGQVSSGELFF TGTGCCAGCACTGTGGGACAGGTATCTTCCGGGGAGCTGTTTTTT
17 TRBJ2-6 NA NA TRBV18 CASSPRVPSGGANVLTF TGTGCCAGCTCACCAAGGGTACCCTCGGGGGGGGCCAACGTCCTGACTTTC
15 TRBJ2-4 few TRBD2 TRBV20-1 CSALGASGVENIQYF TGCAGTGCTTTAGGCGCTAGCGGGGTGGAAAACATTCAGTACTTC
14 TRBJ2-7 few TRBD1 TRBV9 CASSVGQGIGEQYF TGTGCCAGCAGCGTAGGACAGGGAATAGGGGAGCAGTACTTC
15 TRBJ2-3 NA NA TRBV19 CASSNTGVGADTQYF TGTGCCAGTAGTAACACGGGAGTAGGGGCAGATACGCAGTATTTT
15 TRBJ1-1 few NA TRBV7-9 CASSLGNEGNTEAFF TGTGCCAGCAGCTTGGGGAACGAAGGGAACACTGAAGCTTTCTTT
15 TRBJ2-7 few TRBD2 TRBV7-9 CASRLGGGNVDEQYF TGTGCCAGCAGACTTGGGGGGGGGAATGTCGACGAGCAGTACTTC
13 TRBJ2-3 few NA TRBV30 CAWSVRRSDTQYF TGTGCCTGGAGTGTACGCCGGTCAGATACGCAGTATTTT
12 TRBJ2-5 many NA TRBV20-1 CSATQGQETQYF TGCAGTGCTACCCAGGGTCAAGAGACCCAGTACTTC
13 TRBJ2-1 NA NA TRBV7-3 CASSLSLDHEQFF TGTGCCAGCAGCTTAAGTCTAGATCACGAGCAGTTCTTC
15 TRBJ2-1 many NA TRBV19 CASSIDQLSHNEQFF TGTGCCAGTAGTATAGATCAGCTGTCCCACAATGAGCAGTTCTTC